The 18 T cell receptor beta chains below come from one sample, sequenced in a study of blood T cell repertoires in COVID-19. Using immunoSEQ multiplex PCR, the repertoire was profiled, and TCRdb retains in-frame clones only, with some absent. In the table there are under 250,000 clones, about four fifths of which are singletons. Sample: peripheral blood. All receptors derive from a woman aged 35 to 49 who had recovered from COVID-19.

The V call is TRBV6-1, the J call TRBJ2-1; the D gene is possibly TRBD1 (6 bases). V dropped 2 bases and J dropped 1 base, with 12 bases sitting between them. The CDR3 is 16 residues long. Germline V gene lookup returns CDR1 MNHNS and CDR2 SASEGT. This CDR3 is CASSELGTPSYNEQFF. The CDR3 DNA follows: TGTGCCAGCAGTGAACTCGGGACACCATCCTACAATGAGCAGTTCTTC.

This sequence joins TRBV15 and TRBJ1-3; tentative D call: TRBD1 (5 bases). The germline V gene encodes CDR1 LNHNV and CDR2 YYDKDF (reference sequence). This CDR3 contains 13 residues. Trimming stripped 5 bases from V and 2 bases from J, with 7 bases between. The CDR3 is CATSGTAGNTIYF. CDR3 in DNA: TGTGCCACCAGCGGGACTGCTGGAAACACCATATATTTT.

This chain uses TRBV7-8 with TRBJ2-1; 10 positions match TRBD2. V lost 4 bases to trimming and J lost 3 bases; unmatched junction nucleotides: 6. The CDR3 spans 16 residues. Germline V gene data show CDR1 as SGHVS and CDR2 as FQNEAQ. In nucleotides, the CDR3 is TGTGCCAGCAGCTCGAGCGGGGGGGGATACTACAATGAGCAGTTCTTC. Its protein is CASSSSGGGYYNEQFF.

The V and J genes are TRBV3-1 (or the pseudogene TRBV3-2) and TRBJ1-5; 11 bases line up with TRBD1. The CDR3 is 15 amino acids. CDR1 is LGHDT, CDR2 YNNKEL, per germline (reference sequence). V trimming: 4 bases; J trimming: 7 bases; junction bases outside the gene matches: 6. The CDR3 loop is CASSRGQGGGQPQHF. The CDR3 DNA sequence: TGTGCCAGCAGCCGGGGACAGGGGGGAGGACAGCCCCAGCATTTT.

The rearrangement uses TRBV10-3 and TRBJ2-1; TRBD1 matches 7 bases. Germline V gene data show CDR1 as ENHRY and CDR2 as SYGVKD. This CDR3 contains 15 residues. V was pared by 6 bases and J by 3 bases, with 8 bases of the junction left unmatched. The CDR3 region is CAIRMGTDFYNEQFF. The CDR3 nucleotides read TGTGCCATCAGGATGGGGACAGATTTCTACAATGAGCAGTTCTTC.

V is TRBV11-3 and J is TRBJ2-3; TRBD2 matches 15 bases. Germline CDR1 SGHNT, CDR2 YENEEA. CDR3 size: 16 residues. The ends lost 1 base at V and 5 bases at J; junction bases unmatched: 1. The CDR3 loop reads CASSLGTSGGVDTQYF. CDR3 in DNA: TGTGCCAGCAGCTTAGGGACTAGCGGGGGGGTAGATACGCAGTATTTT.

The V call is TRBV3-1 (or the pseudogene TRBV3-2), the J call TRBJ2-1, with 9 bases that match TRBD2. Germline lookup yields CDR1 LGHDT and CDR2 YNNKEL (reference sequence). V dropped 0 bases and J dropped 3; count of bases not matched to a gene: 9. The length of the CDR3 is 18 residues. The CDR3 DNA is TGTGCCAGCAGCCAAGATTTGGCGGGAGGGACTCTCTACAATGAGCAGTTCTTC. This gives the protein CASSQDLAGGTLYNEQFF.

This chain joins TRBV11-3 and TRBJ2-7; 7 positions match TRBD1. This CDR3 has 14 amino acids. The ends lost 5 bases at V and 3 bases at J; junction bases unmatched: 7. In germline, CDR1 is SGHNT, CDR2 YENEEA. The CDR3 nucleotides are TGTGCCAGCAGCACGTACAGGGGCCACTACGAGCAGTACTTC. This codes for CASSTYRGHYEQYF.

This clone was observed once. The V gene is TRBV24-1, the J gene TRBJ2-5; 11 bases match TRBD1. Trimming at V came to 3 bases and at J to 4 bases, leaving 9 bases not matched to a gene. Germline V lookup: CDR1 KGHDR, CDR2 SFDVKD. The CDR3 totals 17 residues. The CDR3: CATSDHGGTGGGETQYF. The CDR3 coding sequence is TGTGCCACCAGTGATCATGGGGGGACAGGGGGTGGAGAGACCCAGTACTTC.

The chain links TRBV18 to TRBJ2-1; 9 bases are shared with TRBD2. Germline V gene data show CDR1 as KGHSH and CDR2 as LQKENI. J was trimmed by 5 bases and V by 3 bases; bases with no gene match: 14. This CDR3 region has 18 residues. This CDR3 is CASSPYFSGGPWDNEQFF. The CDR3 DNA reads as TGTGCCAGCTCACCTTATTTCAGCGGGGGGCCGTGGGACAATGAGCAGTTCTTC.

V usage is TRBV28 and J usage is TRBJ2-7, with D perhaps TRBD1 (5 bases). CDR1 is MDHEN and CDR2 is SYDVKM in the germline V gene. Trimming removed 5 bases at V and 5 bases at J, with 19 bases between. This CDR3 comprises 15 residues. The CDR3 DNA follows: TGTGCCAGCAGTCACAAACTCAGGGATTCGGACGAGCAGTACTTC. Translated: CASSHKLRDSDEQYF.

This chain joins TRBV4-1 and TRBJ2-7, with a tentative D call TRBD2 (5 bases). Germline V gene lookup returns CDR1 MGHRA and CDR2 YSYEKL. V lost 0 bases and J 5 bases, leaving 5 bases between the germline ends. The CDR3 spans 12 residues. CDR3 DNA sequence: TGCGCCAGCAGCCAAGACGGGGACGAGCAGTACTTC. The encoded protein is CASSQDGDEQYF.

The CDR3 reads CASSFLGLEFSEQFF. For the CDR3, the DNA is TGTGCCAGCAGCTTTTTGGGACTGGAGTTTAGTGAGCAGTTCTTC. V gene TRBV7-2 combines with J gene TRBJ2-1; tentatively, D is TRBD2 (6 bases). With 3 bases removed from V and 9 bases from J, the gap between germline ends came to 18 bases. The length of the CDR3 is 15 residues. From germline, CDR1 is SGHTA and CDR2 FQGNSA.

The chain carries TRBV5-1 and TRBJ1-1; the D gene is possibly TRBD1 (5 bases). Germline CDR1 SGHRS, CDR2 YFSETQ. Trimming pared 5 bases from V and 0 bases from J, leaving 14 bases between. The CDR3 length is 15 residues. CDR3 residues: CASRLPDTMNTEAFF. The CDR3 coding sequence is TGCGCCAGCAGACTCCCGGACACCATGAACACTGAAGCTTTCTTT.

The CDR3 region is CASSLFSSTDTQYF. CDR3 bases: TGTGCCAGCAGCTTGTTCAGTAGCACAGATACGCAGTATTTT. V gene TRBV5-5 combines with J gene TRBJ2-3, with D hard to call. CDR3 size: 14 residues. CDR1 is SGHKS, CDR2 YYEKEE, per germline (reference sequence). Deletions cut 1 base from V and 0 bases from J, with 6 bases between.

The rearrangement links TRBV7-9 to TRBJ2-1; TRBD2 agrees at 9 bases. Per germline, CDR1 SEHNR and CDR2 FQNEAQ (reference sequence). V shed 1 base and J 6 bases; nucleotides not matched to a gene: 16. CDR3 length: 19 amino acids. This CDR3 is CASSLGWSSGDTNTNEQFF. The CDR3 bases are TGTGCCAGCAGCTTAGGATGGTCTAGCGGGGACACCAACACCAATGAGCAGTTCTTC.

This chain connects TRBV9 to TRBJ1-4; D is ambiguous. V was pared by 0 bases and J by 4 bases, with 10 bases between. This CDR3 has 15 residues. Per germline, CDR1 SGDLS and CDR2 YYNGEE. The CDR3 sequence is CASSVGPGFNEKLFF. The CDR3 DNA sequence: TGTGCCAGCAGCGTAGGGCCGGGTTTTAATGAAAAACTGTTTTTT.

This chain links TRBV5-4 with TRBJ1-3; 7 bases align to TRBD1. This CDR3 has 15 residues. V was clipped by 5 bases and J by 0 bases; unmatched bases: 5. Per the germline V gene, CDR1 is SGHNT and CDR2 is YYREEE (reference sequence). In DNA form, the CDR3 reads TGTGCCAGCAGACGACAGGGTTCCTCTGGAAACACCATATATTTT. Its protein is CASRRQGSSGNTIYF.